Listed below are T cell receptor beta chains from one sample, sequenced in a study of blood T cell repertoires in COVID-19. Clones were sequenced by immunoSEQ multiplex PCR, and TCRdb holds only the in-frame ones, with some missing. Altogether roughly 220,000 clones are present, roughly 84% being singletons, with the ten largest covering about 20%. Sequenced input: peripheral blood. The receptors stem from a man aged 25-45 years with active or convalescent COVID-19. The CDR3 runs from the conserved cysteine through the conserved F or W. Each record gives: clone size, J gene, D gene, V gene, CDR3 protein, CDR3 DNA. A D gene is named only where the DNA matches it firmly. The size field is filled for only some rows; it gives once, few, many or a size class.

clone_size: once
j_call: TRBJ1-4
d_call: NA
v_call: TRBV4-2
cdr3_aa: CASSQAQWEKLFF
cdr3_nt: TGTGCCAGCAGCCAAGCTCAGTGGGAAAAACTGTTTTTT

clone_size: NA
j_call: TRBJ2-1
d_call: NA
v_call: TRBV28
cdr3_aa: CASSPGGVPSYNEQFF
cdr3_nt: TGTGCCAGCAGTCCCGGAGGCGTTCCATCCTACAATGAGCAGTTCTTC

clone_size: NA
j_call: TRBJ2-7
d_call: TRBD1
v_call: TRBV7-2
cdr3_aa: CASTPTVTGGHEQYF
cdr3_nt: TGTGCCAGCACCCCGACCGTGACAGGGGGCCACGAGCAGTACTTC

clone_size: NA
j_call: TRBJ1-4
d_call: NA
v_call: TRBV6-5
cdr3_aa: CASSQRTPWGEKLFF
cdr3_nt: TGTGCCAGCAGTCAGAGGACACCTTGGGGTGAAAAACTGTTTTTT

clone_size: NA
j_call: TRBJ2-7
d_call: TRBD2
v_call: TRBV30
cdr3_aa: CAWKTSFHYEQYF
cdr3_nt: TGTGCCTGGAAGACTAGCTTTCACTACGAGCAGTACTTC

clone_size: NA
j_call: TRBJ2-7
d_call: NA
v_call: TRBV7-9
cdr3_aa: CASSLAKDGSSYEQYF
cdr3_nt: TGTGCCAGCAGCCTAGCTAAGGACGGGAGCTCCTACGAGCAGTACTTC

clone_size: NA
j_call: TRBJ2-7
d_call: TRBD2
v_call: TRBV7-2
cdr3_aa: CASSWGLAGRYYEQYF
cdr3_nt: TGTGCCAGCAGCTGGGGACTAGCGGGGCGTTACTACGAGCAGTACTTC

clone_size: few
j_call: TRBJ2-3
d_call: TRBD2
v_call: TRBV27
cdr3_aa: CASSSPTETSGLRSTDTQYF
cdr3_nt: TGTGCCAGCTCTTCTCCAACCGAGACTAGCGGGCTTCGTTCGACAGATACGCAGTATTTT

clone_size: NA
j_call: TRBJ2-3
d_call: NA
v_call: TRBV4-3
cdr3_aa: CASSHGAGIAQYF
cdr3_nt: TGCGCCAGCAGCCATGGAGCCGGAATTGCGCAGTATTTT

clone_size: NA
j_call: TRBJ1-2
d_call: NA
v_call: TRBV29-1
cdr3_aa: CSVMGRVNYGYTF
cdr3_nt: TGCAGCGTTATGGGCAGGGTTAACTATGGCTACACCTTC

clone_size: NA
j_call: TRBJ2-3
d_call: NA
v_call: TRBV7-9
cdr3_aa: CASSLTGWGDTQYF
cdr3_nt: TGTGCCAGCAGCTTAACAGGGTGGGGAGATACGCAGTATTTT

clone_size: NA
j_call: TRBJ1-1
d_call: NA
v_call: TRBV9
cdr3_aa: CASSADSGNRMNTEAFF
cdr3_nt: TGTGCCAGCAGCGCCGATTCAGGGAACAGAATGAACACTGAAGCTTTCTTT

clone_size: NA
j_call: TRBJ2-7
d_call: TRBD2
v_call: TRBV4-2
cdr3_aa: CASSQAGTSYDEQYF
cdr3_nt: TGTGCCAGCAGCCAAGCCGGGACTAGCTACGACGAGCAGTACTTC

clone_size: NA
j_call: TRBJ2-1
d_call: NA
v_call: TRBV6-5
cdr3_aa: CASTLVLRDEQFF
cdr3_nt: TGTGCCAGCACCCTAGTTCTCAGGGATGAGCAGTTCTTC

clone_size: NA
j_call: TRBJ2-5
d_call: NA
v_call: TRBV11-3
cdr3_aa: CASSLGPQETQYF
cdr3_nt: TGTGCCAGCAGCTTAGGGCCCCAAGAGACCCAGTACTTC

clone_size: NA
j_call: TRBJ2-5
d_call: NA
v_call: TRBV6-5
cdr3_aa: CASSYVRGRETQYF
cdr3_nt: TGTGCCAGCAGTTACGTGCGGGGCCGGGAGACCCAGTACTTC

clone_size: NA
j_call: TRBJ1-1
d_call: NA
v_call: TRBV7-2
cdr3_aa: CASSSNRVRTEAFF
cdr3_nt: TGTGCCAGCAGCTCAAACAGGGTTCGTACTGAAGCTTTCTTT

clone_size: once
j_call: TRBJ2-2
d_call: NA
v_call: TRBV5-4
cdr3_aa: CASSLYARELFF
cdr3_nt: TGTGCCAGCAGCTTATATGCGCGAGAGCTGTTTTTT

clone_size: NA
j_call: TRBJ1-5
d_call: TRBD1
v_call: TRBV5-6
cdr3_aa: CASSFGQGDQPQHF
cdr3_nt: TGTGCCAGCAGCTTCGGACAGGGTGATCAGCCCCAGCATTTT

clone_size: few
j_call: TRBJ2-7
d_call: TRBD1
v_call: TRBV10-3
cdr3_aa: CAISDRADYEQYF
cdr3_nt: TGTGCCATCAGCGACAGGGCCGACTACGAGCAGTACTTC

clone_size: NA
j_call: TRBJ2-3
d_call: TRBD2
v_call: TRBV11-2
cdr3_aa: CASSREEGLAGDTDTQYF
cdr3_nt: TGTGCCAGCAGCCGGGAAGAAGGACTAGCGGGGGACACAGATACGCAGTATTTT

clone_size: NA
j_call: TRBJ2-1
d_call: NA
v_call: TRBV7-9
cdr3_aa: CASSFLGGVVEQFF
cdr3_nt: TGTGCCAGCAGCTTCCTCGGGGGAGTTGTTGAGCAGTTCTTC

clone_size: NA
j_call: TRBJ2-7
d_call: TRBD2
v_call: TRBV19
cdr3_aa: CASSRTSGTYEQYF
cdr3_nt: TGTGCCAGTAGTCGGACTAGCGGGACCTACGAGCAGTACTTC

clone_size: NA
j_call: TRBJ1-2
d_call: NA
v_call: TRBV18
cdr3_aa: CASFGQRTNYGYTF
cdr3_nt: TGTGCCAGTTTCGGACAGCGCACTAACTATGGCTACACCTTC

clone_size: NA
j_call: TRBJ1-5
d_call: NA
v_call: TRBV4-3
cdr3_aa: CASSQAPGEPQHF
cdr3_nt: TGCGCCAGCAGCCAGGCACCCGGAGAGCCCCAGCATTTT

clone_size: NA
j_call: TRBJ2-5
d_call: NA
v_call: TRBV11-3
cdr3_aa: CASSLGRPGVTETQYF
cdr3_nt: TGTGCCAGCAGCTTAGGCCGCCCGGGAGTCACAGAGACCCAGTACTTC

clone_size: NA
j_call: TRBJ1-2
d_call: TRBD1
v_call: TRBV4-1
cdr3_aa: CASSQGVSEGAGYGYTF
cdr3_nt: TGCGCCAGCAGCCAAGGGGTGTCGGAGGGGGCGGGGTATGGCTACACCTTC

clone_size: few
j_call: TRBJ1-5
d_call: TRBD1
v_call: TRBV6-2/TRBV6-3
cdr3_aa: CASSYVSSGGEPQHF
cdr3_nt: TGTGCCAGCAGTTATGTCTCTTCAGGGGGCGAACCCCAGCATTTT

clone_size: NA
j_call: TRBJ2-1
d_call: TRBD2
v_call: TRBV19
cdr3_aa: CASSKGLAGPYNEQFF
cdr3_nt: TGTGCCAGTAGTAAGGGACTAGCGGGACCGTACAATGAGCAGTTCTTC

clone_size: once
j_call: TRBJ2-1
d_call: NA
v_call: TRBV5-4
cdr3_aa: CASSPPGRAGGFREEQFF
cdr3_nt: TGTGCCAGCAGCCCCCCCGGGCGGGCAGGGGGGTTCCGCGAGGAGCAGTTCTTC

clone_size: NA
j_call: TRBJ2-1
d_call: TRBD2
v_call: TRBV11-3
cdr3_aa: CASSLVAIAGDNEQFF
cdr3_nt: TGTGCCAGCAGCTTAGTCGCGATAGCGGGGGACAATGAGCAGTTCTTC

clone_size: NA
j_call: TRBJ1-3
d_call: TRBD1
v_call: TRBV4-1
cdr3_aa: CASSLTGVGLGGNTIYF
cdr3_nt: TGCGCCAGCAGTCTGACAGGGGTAGGGTTGGGAGGAAACACCATATATTTT

clone_size: NA
j_call: TRBJ2-3
d_call: TRBD2
v_call: TRBV27
cdr3_aa: CASSLGAGGWTDTQYF
cdr3_nt: TGTGCCAGCAGTTTAGGGGCGGGGGGGTGGACAGATACGCAGTATTTT

clone_size: NA
j_call: TRBJ2-1
d_call: NA
v_call: TRBV29-1
cdr3_aa: CSAETRVASYNEQFF
cdr3_nt: TGCAGCGCAGAAACCAGGGTGGCCAGTTACAATGAGCAGTTCTTC

clone_size: NA
j_call: TRBJ1-5
d_call: NA
v_call: TRBV11-2
cdr3_aa: CASSLGGGGLAQHF
cdr3_nt: TGTGCCAGCAGTCTCGGGGGAGGAGGTCTGGCCCAGCATTTT

clone_size: NA
j_call: TRBJ1-2
d_call: TRBD1
v_call: TRBV4-1
cdr3_aa: CASRGQGGYGYTF
cdr3_nt: TGCGCCAGCAGGGGACAGGGCGGCTATGGCTACACCTTC